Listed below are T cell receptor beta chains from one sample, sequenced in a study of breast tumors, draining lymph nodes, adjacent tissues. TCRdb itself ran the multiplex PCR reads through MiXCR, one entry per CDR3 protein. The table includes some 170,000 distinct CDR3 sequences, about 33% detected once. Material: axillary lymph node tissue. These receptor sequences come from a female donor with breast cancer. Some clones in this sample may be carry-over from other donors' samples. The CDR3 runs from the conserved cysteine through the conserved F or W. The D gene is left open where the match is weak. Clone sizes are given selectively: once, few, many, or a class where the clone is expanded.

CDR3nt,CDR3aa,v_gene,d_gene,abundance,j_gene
TGTGCCAGCAGCTTAAGGGCTCTAGCGAGCTCCTACAATGAGCAGTATTTT,CASSLRALASSYNEQYF,TRBV7-3,NA,NA,TRBJ2-3
TGCGCCAGCAGCACTTCCGGGACAGATCGAAGTGAAAAACTGTTTTTT,CASSTSGTDRSEKLFF,TRBV5-1,TRBD1,NA,TRBJ1-4
TGTGCCAGCAGCTTAGGGACAGGGGCGGGAGTAGTGGAGACCCAGTACTTC,CASSLGTGAGVVETQYF,TRBV7-2,TRBD1,once,TRBJ2-5
TGTGCCAGCAGCTCCCGGGGGGCCGCGGGGGAGACCCAGTACTTC,CASSSRGAAGETQYF,TRBV7-3,NA,many,TRBJ2-5
TGTGCCACCAGCAGAGATGGCGGGACCCAAGAGACCCAATACTTC,CATSRDGGTQETQYF,TRBV15,NA,NA,TRBJ2-5
TGTGCCAGCAGCCAAGGACTCACCGGGGAGCTGTTTTTT,CASSQGLTGELFF,TRBV4-2,NA,many,TRBJ2-2
TGTGCCAGCAGTTTATCAGGCGGGATGGGCAATCAGCCCCAGCATTTT,CASSLSGGMGNQPQHF,TRBV27,NA,NA,TRBJ1-5
TGTGCCAGCAGTTTGGGGACAGGGGACTACAATGAGCAGTTCTTC,CASSLGTGDYNEQFF,TRBV28,TRBD1,few,TRBJ2-1
TGTGCCAGCAGCTTGGGGGCTAGCGGGAGTGACACCGGGGAGCTGTTTTTT,CASSLGASGSDTGELFF,TRBV5-5,TRBD2,once,TRBJ2-2
TGTGCCAGCAGCGTAGGGACAGGTACACCACAAGAGACCCAGTACTTC,CASSVGTGTPQETQYF,TRBV9,TRBD1,many,TRBJ2-5
TGTGCCAGCAGGGGCGTGGGGGGGACAGGGTTCTACGAGCAGTACTTC,CASRGVGGTGFYEQYF,TRBV27,TRBD1,few,TRBJ2-7
TGTGCCAGCAGCTTCAGGGGCGATCCACCCCTCCACTTC,CASSFRGDPPLHF,TRBV12-3/TRBV12-4,NA,NA,TRBJ1-6
TGTGCCAGCTCCGCGGGACAGGACTATGGCTACACCTTC,CASSAGQDYGYTF,TRBV18,TRBD1,many,TRBJ1-2
TGTGCCAGCAGCTTATGGCGGGGGAGCTACGAGCAGTACTTC,CASSLWRGSYEQYF,TRBV13,TRBD2,many,TRBJ2-7
TGCGCCAGCAGCTTGGGTGTAGCGGGGGGGCGGCTCACAGATACGCAGTATTTT,CASSLGVAGGRLTDTQYF,TRBV5-1,TRBD2,many,TRBJ2-3
TGTGCCAGCAAGCCCGCGGCCTACAATGAGCAGTTCTTC,CASKPAAYNEQFF,TRBV12-3/TRBV12-4,NA,many,TRBJ2-1